The 17 T cell receptor beta chains presented below share a single source sample, sequenced in a study of blood T cell repertoires in COVID-19. TCRdb's copy holds only in-frame clones and misses some; the assay was immunoSEQ multiplex PCR. Of about 260,000 clones listed, 88% are singletons. Input material: PBMCs or T cells enriched from blood (not recorded which). The receptor set was obtained from a woman aged 50 to 60 who had recovered from COVID-19.

This clone has just one count. V usage is TRBV4-3 and J usage is TRBJ1-1; D possibly corresponds to TRBD1 (5 bases). The CDR3 is made up of 14 amino acids. V was cut by 1 base and J by 5 bases, with 11 bases left in between. Germline V CDR1 and CDR2: LGHNA, YSLEER. CDR3: CASSQASQGTEAFF. CDR3 nucleotide sequence: TGCGCCAGCAGCCAAGCGTCTCAGGGAACTGAAGCTTTCTTT.

V is TRBV18 and J is TRBJ1-1; the D is unclear. Germline V CDR1 and CDR2: KGHSH, LQKENI. The germline V and J ends were trimmed by 2 bases and 4 bases, with 11 bases remaining between them. This CDR3 is 14 amino acids long. For the CDR3, the DNA is TGTGCCAGCTCACCAGCGGAGGGAGGCACTGAAGCTTTCTTT. Protein sequence: CASSPAEGGTEAFF. Looking up the rest from reference TRBV18 and TRBJ1-1 gives the full variable domain: NAGVMQNPRHLVRRRGQEARLRCSPMKGHSHVYWYRQLPEEGLKFMVYLQKENIIDESGMPKERFSAEFPKEGPSILRIQQVVRGDSAAYFCASSPAEGGTEAFFGQGTRLTVV.

V and J are TRBV20-1 and TRBJ1-2, with D unclear. Per the germline V gene, CDR1 is DFQATT and CDR2 is SNEGSKA (reference sequence). The CDR3 has 12 amino acids. Trimming stripped 3 bases from V and 2 bases from J, with 7 bases between. This CDR3 is CSASSRNYGYTF. CDR3 sequence (DNA): TGCAGTGCTAGTTCCCGGAACTATGGCTACACCTTC.

The chain uses TRBV7-2 and TRBJ2-7; D gene uncertain. The germline V and J ends were trimmed by 2 bases and 2 bases, with 10 bases remaining between them. The CDR3 contains 14 residues. Germline-derived CDR1 and CDR2 are SGHTA and FQGNSA. The CDR3 loop is CASSLKRAPYEQYF. The CDR3 DNA follows: TGTGCCAGCAGCTTAAAGCGTGCCCCCTACGAGCAGTACTTC.

This chain joins TRBV28 and TRBJ2-2, with TRBD2 identical over 9 bases. Trimming removed 1 base from V and 0 bases from J; junction bases left unmatched: 12. Germline-derived CDR1 and CDR2 are MDHEN and SYDVKM. The CDR3 length is 20 residues. Here the CDR3 reads CASSLYHRLAGQSNTGELFF. The DNA of the CDR3 is TGTGCCAGCAGTTTATACCATCGGCTAGCGGGACAATCGAACACCGGGGAGCTGTTTTTT.

The chain employs TRBV27 and TRBJ2-1; a weak D match, TRBD2 (5 bases). The germline CDR1 and CDR2 sequences are MNHEY and SMNVEV (reference sequence). Trimming left V 1 base short and J 4 bases short, with 11 bases between. This CDR3 spans 15 amino acids. CDR3 sequence (DNA): TGTGCCAGCAGTTTATTTTCGGGGTTATACAATGAGCAGTTCTTC. Residues: CASSLFSGLYNEQFF.

J is TRBJ2-7 and V is TRBV15, with D possibly TRBD1 on 6 matching bases. The CDR3 totals 13 residues. Trimming took 2 bases from V and 2 from J, leaving 7 bases between them. The germline V gene encodes CDR1 LNHNV and CDR2 YYDKDF (reference sequence). The CDR3 protein is CATSRKGAYEQYF. CDR3 DNA: TGTGCCACCAGCAGAAAGGGGGCCTACGAGCAGTACTTC.

The gene calls are TRBV28 and TRBJ2-1, with TRBD2 matching 10 bases. The germline V gene encodes CDR1 MDHEN and CDR2 SYDVKM. Trimming took 4 bases from V and 0 from J; bases not matched to a gene: 3. The CDR3 has 16 amino acids. Here the CDR3 DNA reads TGTGCCAGCAGTTCACTAGCGGGAAACTCCTACAATGAGCAGTTCTTC. It codes for CASSSLAGNSYNEQFF.

V usage is TRBV28 and J usage is TRBJ2-3, with 9 bases lining up with TRBD1. Germline V gene data show CDR1 as MDHEN and CDR2 as SYDVKM. There are 14 residues in the CDR3. V trimming: 4 bases; J trimming: 7 bases; junction bases outside the gene matches: 6. The DNA for the CDR3 is TGTGCCAGCAGTTCAGGGACAGGGTTACATACGCAGTATTTT. Its translation is CASSSGTGLHTQYF.

This chain links TRBV27 with TRBJ1-2; 9 bases are shared with TRBD1. The CDR3 consists of 14 residues. The V gene end was trimmed by 5 bases and the J gene end by 5 bases; junction bases not matched to a gene: 6. CDR1 MNHEY and CDR2 SMNVEV come from the germline V gene (reference sequence). The CDR3 coding sequence is TGTGCCAGCAGTCCACGGGACAGGGTATATGGCTACACCTTC. It encodes CASSPRDRVYGYTF.

The chain recombines TRBV7-8 with TRBJ1-2; the D gene is possibly TRBD1 (5 bases). In germline, CDR1 is SGHVS, CDR2 FQNEAQ. Trimming removed 1 base at V and 0 bases at J, with 15 bases between. This CDR3 comprises 17 residues. The CDR3 loop reads CASSLGTTGTSNYGYTF. As DNA, the CDR3 is TGTGCCAGCAGCTTAGGGACTACGGGGACCTCTAACTATGGCTACACCTTC.

The CDR3 region is CASSLGVETQYF. CDR3 bases: TGTGCCAGCAGCTTGGGAGTGGAGACCCAGTACTTC. J is TRBJ2-5 and V is TRBV7-2, with D possibly TRBD2 on 5 matching bases. Trimming shortened V by 3 bases and J by 5 bases, and 7 bases separated the two germline ends. This CDR3 comprises 12 residues. CDR1 and CDR2 from the germline V gene are SGHTA and FQGNSA.

The gene calls are TRBV30 and TRBJ2-1; TRBD2 matches 10 bases. Germline CDR1 is GTSNPN and CDR2 is SVGIG (reference sequence). The V and J ends lost 1 base and 5 bases, in that order; junction bases with no gene match: 8. The CDR3 runs to 16 residues. CDR3 sequence reads: CAWSGLAGAIDNEQFF. The CDR3 nucleotides are TGTGCCTGGAGTGGGCTAGCGGGAGCGATTGACAATGAGCAGTTCTTC.

The chain combines TRBV28 with TRBJ1-5, with a weak D call TRBD1 (6 bases). This CDR3 contains 14 residues. Germline CDR1 is MDHEN and CDR2 is SYDVKM. Trimming pared 6 bases from V and 4 bases from J, leaving 13 bases between. CDR3 DNA: TGTGCCAGCAGAACAGGGAATACAAATCAGCCCCAGCATTTT. Translating it yields CASRTGNTNQPQHF.

V and J are TRBV5-1 and TRBJ2-7, with 7 nucleotides matching TRBD1. This CDR3 comprises 16 residues. Germline CDR1 is SGHRS and CDR2 is YFSETQ. V dropped 4 bases and J dropped 5; count of bases not matched to a gene: 15. As DNA, the CDR3 is TGCGCCAGCAGCCCAAACTCCGGGACAGCTTCCCACGAGCAGTACTTC. Protein: CASSPNSGTASHEQYF.

The chain joins TRBV12-3 or TRBV12-4 to TRBJ1-6; a possible D gene is TRBD1 (5 bases). Trimming stripped 2 bases from V and 8 bases from J, with 7 bases between. CDR3 size: 13 residues. The CDR3 sequence is CASSLIQDSPLHF. In DNA, the CDR3 is TGTGCCAGCAGTTTAATACAGGATTCACCCCTCCACTTT.

The chain has TRBV6-4 and TRBJ1-2; D call uncertain. Germline V lookup: CDR1 MRHNA, CDR2 SNTAGT. The CDR3 is made up of 14 amino acids. The germline V and J ends were trimmed by 2 bases and 5 bases, with 12 bases remaining between them. CDR3 bases: TGTGCCAGCAGTGACCCACCGTCCGGGTATGGCTACACCTTC. Translation: CASSDPPSGYGYTF.